These 9 T cell receptor beta chains were sequenced from one sample in a study of T cells after yellow fever vaccination. MiXCR was run by TCRdb on the 5' RACE reads, yielding one entry per CDR3 protein. The sample has approximately 330,000 distinct CDR3 sequences, around 12% seen once. The specimen was CD4+ T cells sorted from PBMCs, collected 15 days after the yellow fever booster vaccination. These receptors originate from a man younger than 30 who received the YFV17D yellow fever vaccine.

The gene calls are TRBV10-3 and TRBJ1-2; D perhaps matches TRBD1 (5 bases). This CDR3 is 15 amino acids long. Germline assignment: CDR1 ENHRY and CDR2 SYGVKD. Trimming stripped 6 bases from V and 0 bases from J, with 14 bases between. Here the CDR3 DNA reads TGTGCCATCAGCGTACAGGCTACTTCTAACTATGGCTACACCTTC. It is translated as CAISVQATSNYGYTF.

The CDR3 region is CASSGQGFYEQFF. The CDR3 bases are TGTGCCAGCAGTGGGCAGGGCTTCTATGAGCAGTTCTTC. J is TRBJ2-1 and V is TRBV6-5; D possibly corresponds to TRBD1 (5 bases). V was shortened by 5 bases and J by 8 bases, with 13 bases between the two germline ends. Germline V gene sequence: CDR1 MNHEY, CDR2 SVGAGI. This CDR3 contains 13 residues.

This chain joins TRBV6-6 and TRBJ2-3; maybe TRBD2 (6 bases). Germline CDR1 MNHNY, CDR2 SVGAGI (reference sequence). V gave up 0 bases and J gave up 13 bases, with 11 bases separating them. This CDR3 spans 12 amino acids. CDR3 DNA: TGTGCCAGCAGTTACTCTAGCGGCCGGGAGTATTTT. It encodes CASSYSSGREYF.

This chain joins TRBV4-3 and TRBJ1-6; the D is unclear. The CDR3 spans 14 residues. V dropped 4 bases and J dropped 4 bases, with 8 bases sitting between them. Germline values: CDR1 LGHNA, CDR2 YSLEER. The CDR3, as DNA: TGCGCCAGCAGCCGGGGTCTATATAATTCACCCCTCCACTTT. Translated, it gives CASSRGLYNSPLHF.

This chain connects TRBV3-1 to TRBJ2-1; 9 bases are a match to TRBD1. Trimming removed 4 bases from V and 5 bases from J; junction bases left unmatched: 15. This CDR3 is built from 18 residues. CDR1 LGHDT and CDR2 YNNKEL come from the germline V gene (reference sequence). The CDR3 region has the DNA TGTGCCAGCAGCCCGTTCTACAGGGGGCTCACACCTCACAATGAGCAGTTCTTC. This codes for CASSPFYRGLTPHNEQFF.

This chain connects TRBV3-1 to TRBJ2-4; maybe TRBD1 (5 bases). The germline V gene has CDR1 LGHDT and CDR2 YNNKEL (reference sequence). V was clipped by 1 base and J by 1 base, with 14 bases between them. The CDR3 is 17 residues long. This CDR3 is CASSQGIRVEAKNIQYF. CDR3 bases: TGTGCCAGCAGCCAAGGAATCAGGGTTGAGGCCAAAAACATTCAGTACTTC.

The V call is TRBV3-1, the J call TRBJ2-3; D is unclear. The CDR3 loop spans 14 amino acids. CDR1 is LGHDT and CDR2 is YNNKEL in the germline V gene (reference sequence). The V end was cut by 2 bases, the J end by 4 bases, with 10 bases between. As DNA, the CDR3 is TGTGCCAGCAGCCAAACTCAGTTTCCAGATACGCAGTATTTT. The encoded protein is CASSQTQFPDTQYF.

This clonotype occurred a few times. The chain combines TRBV6-8 with TRBJ2-7; possibly TRBD2 for D (6 bases). The ends were cut back, 8 bases at V and 2 bases at J, with 13 bases in the middle. The CDR3 sequence is 13 residues long. The V gene's germline CDR1 is MNHGY and CDR2 SAAAGT. The CDR3 loop is CASRDLRTYEQYF. The CDR3 nucleotides are TGTGCCAGCCGGGACTTACGAACCTACGAGCAGTACTTC.

The chain couples TRBV12-3 or TRBV12-4 to TRBJ2-3; TRBD2 is a possible D gene (6 bases). V shed 6 bases and J shed 6 bases, with 7 bases lying between them. The CDR3 length is 11 residues. This CDR3 reads CASREGDTQYF. CDR3 bases: TGTGCCAGCAGGGAGGGGGATACGCAGTATTTT.